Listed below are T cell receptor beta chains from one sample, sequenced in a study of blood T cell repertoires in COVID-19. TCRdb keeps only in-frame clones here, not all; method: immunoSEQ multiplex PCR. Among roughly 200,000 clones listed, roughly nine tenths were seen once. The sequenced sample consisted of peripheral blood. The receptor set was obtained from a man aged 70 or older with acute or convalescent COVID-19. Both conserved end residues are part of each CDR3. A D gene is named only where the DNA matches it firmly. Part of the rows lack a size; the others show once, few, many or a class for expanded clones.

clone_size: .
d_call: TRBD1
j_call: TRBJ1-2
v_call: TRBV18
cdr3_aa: CASSLETGIYGEGYTF
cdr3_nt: TGTGCCAGCTCACTGGAGACAGGGATCTATGGTGAGGGCTACACCTTC

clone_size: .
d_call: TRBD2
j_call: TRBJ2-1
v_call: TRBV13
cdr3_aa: CASSSSGRAYNEQFF
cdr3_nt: TGTGCCAGCAGCTCTAGCGGGAGGGCTTACAATGAGCAGTTCTTC

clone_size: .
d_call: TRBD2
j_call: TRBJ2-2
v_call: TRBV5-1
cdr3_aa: CASTRRLAENTGELFF
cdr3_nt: TGCGCCAGCACCAGAAGACTAGCGGAAAACACCGGGGAGCTGTTTTTT

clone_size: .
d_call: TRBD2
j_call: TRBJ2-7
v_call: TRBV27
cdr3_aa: CASSQGTSRRYEQYF
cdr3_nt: TGTGCCAGCAGCCAGGGGACTAGCAGACGCTACGAGCAGTACTTC

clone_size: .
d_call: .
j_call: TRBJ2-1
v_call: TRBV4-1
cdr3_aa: CASSQESQGFGNEQFF
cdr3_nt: TGCGCCAGCAGCCAAGAGAGCCAGGGTTTCGGCAATGAGCAGTTCTTC

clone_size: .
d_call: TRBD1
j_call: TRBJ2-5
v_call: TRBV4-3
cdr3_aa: CASSQDWTGATWTQYF
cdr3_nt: TGCGCCAGCAGCCAAGACTGGACAGGGGCTACGTGGACCCAGTACTTC

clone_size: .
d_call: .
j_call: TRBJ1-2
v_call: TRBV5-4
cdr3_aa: CASSQDINRDYGYTF
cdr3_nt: TGTGCCAGCAGCCAGGACATCAATAGGGACTATGGCTACACCTTC

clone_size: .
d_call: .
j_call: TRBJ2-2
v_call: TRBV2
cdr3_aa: CASSDRFFGELFF
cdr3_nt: TGTGCCAGCAGTGACAGGTTTTTCGGGGAGCTGTTTTTT

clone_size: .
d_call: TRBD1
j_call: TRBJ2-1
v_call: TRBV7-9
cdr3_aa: CASSLGQGAYNEQFF
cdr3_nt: TGTGCCAGCAGCTTAGGGCAGGGGGCCTACAATGAGCAGTTCTTC

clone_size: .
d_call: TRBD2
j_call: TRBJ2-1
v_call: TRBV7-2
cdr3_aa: CASSLDSSGRADEQFF
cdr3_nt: TGTGCCAGCAGCTTAGACAGTAGCGGGAGGGCCGATGAGCAGTTCTTC

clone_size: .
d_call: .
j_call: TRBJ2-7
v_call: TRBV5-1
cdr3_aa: CASSLVAGSYEQYF
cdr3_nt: TGCGCCAGCAGCTTGGTCGCAGGCTCCTACGAGCAGTACTTC

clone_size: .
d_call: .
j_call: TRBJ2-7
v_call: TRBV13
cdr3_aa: CASSPQSGDEQYF
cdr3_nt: TGTGCCAGCAGCCCCCAGTCCGGGGACGAGCAGTACTTC

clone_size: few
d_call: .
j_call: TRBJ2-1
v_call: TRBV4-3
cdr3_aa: CASSQVARGHNEQFF
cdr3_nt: TGCGCCAGCAGCCAAGTGGCGCGGGGGCACAATGAGCAGTTCTTC

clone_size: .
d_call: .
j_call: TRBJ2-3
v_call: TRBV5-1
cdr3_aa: CASSSVGGASIGPMAGAPDTQYF
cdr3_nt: TGCGCCAGCAGTTCCGTGGGGGGCGCCTCCATTGGCCCTATGGCGGGAGCCCCAGATACGCAGTATTTT

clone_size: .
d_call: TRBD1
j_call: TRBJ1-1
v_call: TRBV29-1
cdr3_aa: CSAEGTGYGQF
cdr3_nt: TGCAGCGCCGAGGGGACAGGGTACGGGCAATTT

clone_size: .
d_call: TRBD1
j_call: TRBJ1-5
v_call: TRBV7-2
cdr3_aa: CASSPRQGGNQPQHF
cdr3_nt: TGTGCCAGCAGCCCTCGACAGGGTGGCAATCAGCCCCAGCATTTT

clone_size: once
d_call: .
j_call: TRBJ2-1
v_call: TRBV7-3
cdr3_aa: CASSLMGGQYNEQFF
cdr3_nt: TGTGCCAGCAGCTTAATGGGAGGACAATACAATGAGCAGTTCTTC

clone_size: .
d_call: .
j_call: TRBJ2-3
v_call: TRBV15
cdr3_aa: CATSRDLSGSTDTQYF
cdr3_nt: TGTGCCACCAGCAGAGATCTGAGCGGGAGCACAGATACGCAGTATTTT

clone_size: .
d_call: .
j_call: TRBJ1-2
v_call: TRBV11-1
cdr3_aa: CASSPDRVNYGYTF
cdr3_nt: TGTGCCAGCAGCCCTGACAGAGTGAACTATGGCTACACCTTC

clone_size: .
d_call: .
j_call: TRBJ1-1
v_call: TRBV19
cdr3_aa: CASSVGGGNTEAFF
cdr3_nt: TGTGCCAGTAGTGTCGGGGGGGGGAACACTGAAGCTTTCTTT

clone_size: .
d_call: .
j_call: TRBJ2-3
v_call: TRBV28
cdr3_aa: CASITGGTKADTQYF
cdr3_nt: TGTGCCAGCATTACCGGCGGGACGAAGGCAGATACGCAGTATTTT

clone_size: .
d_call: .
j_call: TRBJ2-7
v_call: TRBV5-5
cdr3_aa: CASSPRAGVYEQYF
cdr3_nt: TGTGCCAGCAGCCCCCGGGCCGGGGTCTACGAGCAGTACTTC

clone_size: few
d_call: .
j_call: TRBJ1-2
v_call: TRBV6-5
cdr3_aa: CASTEGGSYGYTF
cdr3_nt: TGTGCCAGCACCGAGGGAGGGAGCTATGGCTACACCTTC

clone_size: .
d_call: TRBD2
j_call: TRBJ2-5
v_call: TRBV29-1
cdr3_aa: CSVEASGQETQYF
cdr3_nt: TGCAGCGTTGAAGCTAGCGGACAAGAGACCCAGTACTTC

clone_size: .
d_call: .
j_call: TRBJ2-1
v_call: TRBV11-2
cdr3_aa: CASSLPGLSYNEQFF
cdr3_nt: TGTGCCAGCAGCCTGCCGGGACTTTCCTACAATGAGCAGTTCTTC

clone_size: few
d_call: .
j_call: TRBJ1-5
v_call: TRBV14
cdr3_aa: CASSPGGNQPQHF
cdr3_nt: TGTGCCAGCAGCCCAGGGGGCAATCAGCCCCAGCATTTT

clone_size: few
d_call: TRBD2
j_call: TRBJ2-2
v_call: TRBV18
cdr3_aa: CASSPAGGNTGELFF
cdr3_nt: TGTGCCAGCTCACCAGCGGGAGGGAACACCGGGGAGCTGTTTTTT

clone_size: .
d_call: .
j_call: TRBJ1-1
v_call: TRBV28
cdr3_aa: CASRRRSGGGEAFF
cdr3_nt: TGTGCCAGCAGGCGCCGGTCAGGTGGAGGTGAAGCTTTCTTT

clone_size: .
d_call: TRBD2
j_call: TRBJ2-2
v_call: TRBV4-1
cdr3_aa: CASSQEGGGSPGELFF
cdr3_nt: TGCGCCAGCAGCCAAGAGGGAGGCGGGAGTCCCGGGGAGCTGTTTTTT

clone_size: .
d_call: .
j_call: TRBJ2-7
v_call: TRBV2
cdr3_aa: CASRHRETTYEQYF
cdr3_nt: TGTGCCAGCCGACACAGGGAGACAACCTACGAGCAGTACTTC

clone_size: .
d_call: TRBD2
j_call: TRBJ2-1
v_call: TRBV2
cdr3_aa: CASSALTSGSLNEQFF
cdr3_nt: TGTGCCAGCAGTGCCTTGACTAGCGGGAGTTTGAATGAGCAGTTCTTC

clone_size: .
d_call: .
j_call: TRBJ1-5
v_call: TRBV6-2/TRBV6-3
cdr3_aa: CASSPDWGVISNQPQHF
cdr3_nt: TGTGCCAGCAGCCCGGATTGGGGCGTTATTAGCAATCAGCCCCAGCATTTT

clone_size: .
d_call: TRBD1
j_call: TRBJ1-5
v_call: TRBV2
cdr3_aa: CARPGTGVSDQPQHF
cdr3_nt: TGTGCCAGACCCGGGACAGGGGTGTCGGATCAGCCCCAGCATTTT

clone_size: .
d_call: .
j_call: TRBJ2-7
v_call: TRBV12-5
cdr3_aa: CASGLVPGYEQYF
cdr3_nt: TGTGCTAGTGGTTTGGTCCCAGGGTACGAGCAGTACTTC

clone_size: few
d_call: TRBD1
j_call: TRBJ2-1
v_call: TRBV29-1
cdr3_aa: CSAGQGEGNEQFF
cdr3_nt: TGCAGCGCTGGACAGGGGGAAGGCAATGAGCAGTTCTTC

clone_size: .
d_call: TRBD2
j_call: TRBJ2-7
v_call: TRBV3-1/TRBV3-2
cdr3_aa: CASSQAGEREREQYF
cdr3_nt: TGTGCCAGCAGCCAAGCGGGGGAGCGGGAGCGGGAGCAGTACTTC

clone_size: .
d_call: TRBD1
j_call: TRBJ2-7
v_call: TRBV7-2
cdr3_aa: CASSPRTGSSYEQYF
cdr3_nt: TGTGCCAGCAGCCCGCGGACAGGGTCCTCCTACGAGCAGTACTTC

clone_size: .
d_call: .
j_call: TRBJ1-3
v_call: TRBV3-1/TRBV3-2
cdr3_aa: CASSPPLNRVGRWGNTIYF
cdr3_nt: TGTGCCAGCAGCCCCCCTTTAAACAGGGTCGGCCGGTGGGGAAACACCATATATTTT

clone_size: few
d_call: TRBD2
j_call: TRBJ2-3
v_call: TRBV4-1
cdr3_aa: CASSQQTSSDTQYF
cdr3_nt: TGCGCCAGCAGCCAACAGACTAGCTCAGATACGCAGTATTTT

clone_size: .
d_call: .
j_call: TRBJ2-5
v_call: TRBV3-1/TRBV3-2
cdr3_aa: CASKQNQETQYF
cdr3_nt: TGTGCCAGCAAACAAAACCAAGAGACCCAGTACTTC

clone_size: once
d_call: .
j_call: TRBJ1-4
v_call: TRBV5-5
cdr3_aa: CASSLNGNEKLFF
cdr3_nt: TGTGCCAGCAGCTTGAACGGGAATGAAAAACTGTTTTTT

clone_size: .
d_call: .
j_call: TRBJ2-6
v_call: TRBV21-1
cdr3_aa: CASSKDRDRQVPSGANVLTF
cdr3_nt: TGTGCCAGCAGCAAAGACCGGGACAGACAAGTTCCCTCTGGGGCCAACGTCCTGACTTTC